The clone carrying this TCR beta chain was counted at least ten times. The antigen is not known. Quantitative barcoded 5'-RACE was used to prepare TCR beta libraries. TCRdb reanalysed the 5' RACE reads using MiXCR and keeps one entry per CDR3 protein. Of 210,000 or so distinct CDR3 sequences listed, 20% to 30% are singletons. The sample comes from a study of CD8 T cells in ankylosing spondylitis. Points from the study as a whole: In synovial fluid and blood from reactive arthritis, some motif variants were previously reported. Disease-linked clones reportedly concentrated significantly in matched ankylosing spondylitis synovial fluid. Ankylosing spondylitis blood appeared to carry a characteristic TCR beta motif of several highly homologous variants.

The origin of this receptor is a male donor with ankylosing spondylitis or in good health (not recorded which). Material: blood, either unsorted or a sorted T cell fraction (not recorded which).

The CDR3 sequence: CASSRSRGKSHYEQYF. CDR3 nucleotide sequence: TGTGCCAGCAGTCGGTCCCGCGGCAAATCTCACTACGAGCAGTACTTC. The V and J genes are TRBV5-6 and TRBJ2-7, with D unresolved. The CDR3 is 16 residues long. V was shortened by 5 bases and J by 3 bases, with 21 bases between the two germline ends. Germline CDR1 reads SGHDT; CDR2 reads YYEEEE.